Below, 32 T cell receptor beta chains from the same sample are listed, as sequenced in a study of cytomegalovirus exposure and HLA in healthy donors. The PCR used 60 Vbeta and 13 Jbeta primers. Repertoires were generated with immunoSEQ multiplex PCR, while TCRdb's copy carries only in-frame clones and drops some. The sample records about 170,000 clones, around 80% being singletons. Sample: PBMCs. Every receptor here comes from a man between 25 and 39 years old in good health and CMV-seropositive.

This clone is a singleton in its sample. One end of the junction does not line up with germline, which may come from a read error. The V call is TRBV7-9, the J call TRBJ2-7, with 7 bases aligning to TRBD1. From germline, CDR1 is SEHNR and CDR2 FQNEAQ (reference sequence). The length of the CDR3 is 16 residues. The chain's CDR3 is CSSSSNRGTILYEQYF. The CDR3 DNA follows: TGTTCCAGCAGCTCCAACAGGGGCACTATCCTCTACGAGCAGTACTTC. Supplemented by reference TRBV7-9 and TRBJ2-7, the full variable domain reads DTGVSQNPRHKITKRGQNVTFRCDPISEHNRLYWYRQTLGQGPEFLTYFQNEAQLEKSRLLSDRFSAERPKGSFSTLEIQRTEQGDSAMYLCSSSSNRGTILYEQYFGPGTRLTVT.

V is TRBV19 and J is TRBJ1-6; 12 bases are a match to TRBD1. The CDR3 sequence is 16 residues long. Germline V gives CDR1 LNHDA, CDR2 SQIVND (reference sequence). Trimming cost V 5 bases and J 5 bases; bases outside gene matches: 4. The chain's CDR3 is CASSVGQGANNSPLHF. CDR3 sequence (DNA): TGTGCCAGTAGTGTGGGACAGGGGGCAAATAATTCACCCCTCCACTTT.

The chain has TRBV6-5 and TRBJ2-2; D is perhaps TRBD1 (6 bases). Per germline, CDR1 MNHEY and CDR2 SVGAGI. V was trimmed by 2 bases and J by 7 bases, leaving 17 bases between them. This CDR3 comprises 16 residues. The CDR3 is CASSYPRAPRGGELFF. CDR3 nucleotide sequence: TGTGCCAGCAGTTACCCCCGGGCCCCCAGGGGCGGGGAGCTGTTTTTT.

The chain combines TRBV9 with TRBJ1-1; TRBD1 aligns across 8 bases. The V gene end was trimmed by 4 bases and the J gene end by 11 bases; junction bases not matched to a gene: 10. The CDR3 length is 13 residues. The germline V gene has CDR1 SGDLS and CDR2 YYNGEE. The CDR3 here is CASSPPDRVEAFF. The CDR3 coding sequence is TGTGCCAGCAGCCCACCGGACAGGGTGGAGGCTTTCTTT.

The V call is TRBV25-1, the J call TRBJ2-7; D not certain. Germline CDR1 reads MGHDK; CDR2 reads SYGVNS. CDR3 size: 15 residues. Trimming stripped 5 bases from V and 0 bases from J, with 14 bases between. DNA of the CDR3: TGTGCCAGCAGTTCGGAAGTTAACAGCTCCTACGAGCAGTACTTC. The encoded protein is CASSSEVNSSYEQYF.

The V and J genes are TRBV28 and TRBJ2-7, with D unclear. Germline assignment: CDR1 MDHEN and CDR2 SYDVKM. Trimming stripped 4 bases from V and 1 base from J, with 5 bases between. This CDR3 contains 12 residues. Written as DNA, the CDR3 is TGTGCCAGCAGTTCCTTGTCCTACGAGCAGTACTTC. It translates to CASSSLSYEQYF. The full variable domain, its missing parts supplied by reference TRBV28 and TRBJ2-7, is DVKVTQSSRYLVKRTGEKVFLECVQDMDHENMFWYRQDPGLGLRLIYFSYDVKMKEKGDIPEGYSVSREKKERFSLILESASTNQTSMYLCASSSLSYEQYFGPGTRLTVT.

The chain employs TRBV5-1 and TRBJ1-2; D remains unclear. The CDR3 loop spans 13 amino acids. The ends were cut back, 0 bases at V and 4 bases at J, with 7 bases in the middle. The germline gives CDR1 SGHRS, CDR2 YFSETQ. The CDR3, as DNA: TGCGCCAGCAGCTTGGCCTCCAGCTATGGCTACACCTTC. This encodes CASSLASSYGYTF.

The chain combines TRBV11-3 with TRBJ2-7; D gene uncertain. Germline lookup yields CDR1 SGHNT and CDR2 YENEEA. V was shortened by 1 base and J by 1 base, with 8 bases between the two germline ends. The CDR3 runs to 14 residues. The CDR3 DNA reads TGTGCCAGCAGCTTAGGGCGGATTTCCTACGAGCAGTACTTC. Residues: CASSLGRISYEQYF.

This chain links TRBV27 with TRBJ1-6, with 9 nucleotides matching TRBD1. The CDR3 runs to 16 residues. The V and J ends lost 6 bases and 9 bases, in that order; junction bases with no gene match: 12. Germline loops: CDR1 MNHEY, CDR2 SMNVEV (reference sequence). The CDR3 DNA is TGTGCCAGCAGGACCTCACAGGGGGCGCTTTTTTCACCCCTCCACTTT. It codes for CASRTSQGALFSPLHF.

The gene calls are TRBV9 and TRBJ2-6; tentatively, D is TRBD1 (6 bases). The V end was cut by 7 bases, the J end by 2 bases, with 16 bases between. This CDR3 has 16 amino acids. CDR1 is SGDLS, CDR2 YYNGEE, per germline. The CDR3 spells CASGIQGSTGANVLTF. The CDR3 DNA sequence: TGTGCCAGCGGGATACAGGGTTCGACTGGGGCCAACGTCCTGACTTTC. Drawing the rest from reference TRBV9 and TRBJ2-6, the complete variable domain is DSGVTQTPKHLITATGQRVTLRCSPRSGDLSVYWYQQSLDQGLQFLIQYYNGEERAKGNILERFSAQQFPDLHSELNLSSLELGDSALYFCASGIQGSTGANVLTFGAGSRLTVL.

This chain connects TRBV28 to TRBJ1-3; the D gene is possibly TRBD1 (5 bases). The CDR3 has 16 residues. The V end was cut by 5 bases, the J end by 3 bases, with 17 bases between. Germline CDR1 MDHEN, CDR2 SYDVKM. The CDR3, as DNA: TGTGCCAGCAGTGCCACCAGGGTACAGCGTGGAAACACCATATATTTT. Encoded protein: CASSATRVQRGNTIYF.

The rearrangement links TRBV27 to TRBJ1-3, with 7 bases matching TRBD1. Germline CDR1 MNHEY, CDR2 SMNVEV (reference sequence). The CDR3 extends over 16 amino acids. V lost 0 bases and J lost 4; bases outside the gene matches: 6. In DNA, the CDR3 is TGTGCCAGCAGTTTATCGTACAGGGGTAAAGGAAACACCATATATTTT. The encoded protein is CASSLSYRGKGNTIYF.

This chain links TRBV14 with TRBJ2-7; 9 nucleotides align to TRBD2. The CDR3 runs to 18 residues. The J segment lost 0 bases and the V segment lost 0 bases, leaving 9 bases of the junction unmatched. The germline CDR1 and CDR2 sequences are SGHDN and FVKESK. CDR3: CASSQDKGLASSSYEQYF. CDR3 nucleotide sequence: TGTGCCAGCAGCCAAGATAAAGGACTAGCGAGTAGCTCCTACGAGCAGTACTTC.

The rearrangement links TRBV7-3 to TRBJ2-1, with 13 bases aligning to TRBD2. V shed 5 bases, J shed 5 bases, and the junction held 6 bases outside the gene matches. Germline V lookup: CDR1 SGHTA, CDR2 FQGTGA. The length of the CDR3 is 16 residues. In DNA, the CDR3 is TGTGCCAGCAGCCCCCGGACTAGCGGGAGAGACAATGAGCAGTTCTTC. It yields the protein CASSPRTSGRDNEQFF.

In its sample, this clone was seen a few times. The gene calls are TRBV7-8 and TRBJ2-3, with 7 bases matching TRBD2. Unmatched junction bases numbered 5, after V lost 2 bases and J lost 6 bases. This CDR3 has 14 residues. The germline V gene has CDR1 SGHVS and CDR2 FQNEAQ. The CDR3 coding sequence is TGTGCCAGCAGCTTACAGGGAGGGATGGATACGCAGTATTTT. Amino acid sequence: CASSLQGGMDTQYF.

This chain uses TRBV27 with TRBJ2-1; TRBD2 is a possible D gene (5 bases). The CDR3 is 13 residues long. Germline V gene data show CDR1 as MNHEY and CDR2 as SMNVEV (reference sequence). Trimming cost V 0 bases and J 6 bases, with 6 bases left between them. As DNA, the CDR3 is TGTGCCAGCAGTTTATCCCGGGGCAATGAGCAGTTCTTC. Amino acid sequence: CASSLSRGNEQFF.

Here the CDR3 reads CASREGQTNEKLFF. CDR3 DNA: TGTGCCAGCAGGGAGGGACAGACTAATGAAAAACTGTTTTTT. V and J are TRBV28 and TRBJ1-4, with 7 bases fitting TRBD1. Germline V lookup: CDR1 MDHEN, CDR2 SYDVKM. The CDR3 totals 14 residues. V lost 6 bases and J lost 2; bases outside the gene matches: 3.

A single count supports this clone. This rearrangement joins TRBV25-1 to TRBJ1-1; the match to TRBD1 covers 9 bases. This CDR3 contains 18 residues. The germline gives CDR1 MGHDK, CDR2 SYGVNS. The trim removed 2 bases at V and 5 bases at J, leaving 15 bases unmatched. The CDR3 region has the DNA TGTGCCAGCAGTGAAAAAGGTTTGAACAGGGGGCCGTTAACTGAAGCTTTCTTT. Protein product: CASSEKGLNRGPLTEAFF. The full variable domain, its missing parts supplied by reference TRBV25-1 and TRBJ1-1, is EADIYQTPRYLVIGTGKKITLECSQTMGHDKMYWYQQDPGMELHLIHYSYGVNSTEKGDLSSESTVSRIRTEHFPLTLESARPSHTSQYLCASSEKGLNRGPLTEAFFGQGTRLTVV.

There are a few counts of this clone. The chain combines TRBV4-3 with TRBJ1-1; D unresolved. V was clipped by 3 bases and J by 7 bases, with 12 bases between them. The CDR3 is 13 residues long. Looked up from germline, CDR1 is LGHNA and CDR2 is YSLEER. The CDR3 is CASSQGFGVEAFF. The CDR3 coding sequence is TGCGCCAGCAGCCAGGGTTTCGGGGTTGAAGCTTTCTTT.

The V and J genes are TRBV27 and TRBJ2-1, with 11 bases identical to TRBD2. The J segment lost 6 bases and the V segment lost 7 bases, leaving 11 bases of the junction unmatched. This CDR3 is 16 amino acids long. Germline assignment: CDR1 MNHEY and CDR2 SMNVEV (reference sequence). The CDR3 protein is CASTGRLAGSFNEQFF. The CDR3 DNA reads as TGTGCCAGCACGGGTAGACTAGCGGGGTCATTCAATGAGCAGTTCTTC.

The chain joins TRBV28 to TRBJ2-5; 8 bases align to TRBD1. CDR3 length equals 13 residues. Germline CDR1 and CDR2: MDHEN and SYDVKM. The junction had 7 bases not matched to a gene; V was cut back by 8 bases and J by 5 bases. The CDR3 DNA reads as TGTGCCAGCCTAGGACAGGGTATGGAGACCCAGTACTTC. Protein: CASLGQGMETQYF. The full variable domain, its missing parts supplied by reference TRBV28 and TRBJ2-5, is DVKVTQSSRYLVKRTGEKVFLECVQDMDHENMFWYRQDPGLGLRLIYFSYDVKMKEKGDIPEGYSVSREKKERFSLILESASTNQTSMYLCASLGQGMETQYFGPGTRLLVL.

This chain uses TRBV6-1 with TRBJ1-2; D not certain. V lost 0 bases, J lost 7 bases, and 6 bases lay in between. The CDR3 extends over 12 amino acids. CDR1 MNHNS and CDR2 SASEGT come from the germline V gene. The CDR3 loop reads CASSEATRGYTF. The CDR3 nucleotides are TGTGCCAGCAGTGAAGCTACACGTGGCTACACCTTC.

The V call is TRBV7-2, the J call TRBJ2-1; 10 bases are shared with TRBD2. This CDR3 is 15 amino acids long. Trimming took 5 bases from V and 5 from J; bases not matched to a gene: 6. The germline gives CDR1 SGHTA, CDR2 FQGNSA. CDR3 protein: CASSVTSGENNEQFF. The CDR3 DNA reads as TGTGCCAGCAGCGTCACTAGCGGGGAAAACAATGAGCAGTTCTTC.

V gene TRBV18 combines with J gene TRBJ2-1; tentatively, D is TRBD2 (6 bases). The germline V gene has CDR1 KGHSH and CDR2 LQKENI. The CDR3 is 18 residues long. Trimming shortened V by 6 bases and J by 0 bases, and 21 bases separated the two germline ends. The CDR3 is CASSLLAPKRSSYNEQFF. CDR3 coding DNA: TGTGCCAGCTCGCTCCTAGCGCCCAAAAGAAGCTCCTACAATGAGCAGTTCTTC. Variable domain in full (rest from reference TRBV18 and TRBJ2-1): NAGVMQNPRHLVRRRGQEARLRCSPMKGHSHVYWYRQLPEEGLKFMVYLQKENIIDESGMPKERFSAEFPKEGPSILRIQQVVRGDSAAYFCASSLLAPKRSSYNEQFFGPGTRLTVL.

V usage is TRBV9 and J usage is TRBJ2-5; 10 nucleotides align to TRBD1. Gene TRBJ2-7 matches the end of the DNA better, so the J call may be wrong. The CDR3 runs to 14 residues. Germline-derived CDR1 and CDR2 are SGDLS and YYNGEE. CDR3 sequence: CASSVGTGDYEQYF. CDR3 DNA: TGTGCCAGCAGCGTTGGGACAGGGGACTACGAGCAGTACTTC.

The chain links TRBV27 to TRBJ2-3; TRBD2 aligns across 11 bases. The V and J ends lost 5 bases and 4 bases, in that order; junction bases with no gene match: 8. CDR3 size: 16 residues. Germline CDR1 MNHEY, CDR2 SMNVEV (reference sequence). The DNA of the CDR3 is TGTGCCAGCAGTACTCGACTAGCGGGATCGGCAGATACGCAGTATTTT. Its translation is CASSTRLAGSADTQYF.

V is TRBV7-9 and J is TRBJ1-5, with D hard to call. This CDR3 contains 13 residues. CDR1 SEHNR and CDR2 FQNEAQ come from the germline V gene (reference sequence). Trimming pared 1 base from V and 6 bases from J, leaving 7 bases between. The CDR3: CASSLERAQPQHF. The CDR3 nucleotides read TGTGCCAGCAGCTTAGAGAGGGCTCAGCCCCAGCATTTT.

The chain is built from TRBV19 and TRBJ2-3; maybe TRBD2 (7 bases). This CDR3 is built from 13 residues. Trimming took 10 bases from V and 3 from J, leaving 14 bases between them. CDR1 LNHDA and CDR2 SQIVND come from the germline V gene (reference sequence). CDR3 protein: CATGGRSTDTQYF. In nucleotides, the CDR3 is TGTGCCACGGGGGGCCGAAGTACAGATACGCAGTATTTT. Together with reference TRBV19 and TRBJ2-3, the CDR3 gives the full variable domain: DGGITQSPKYLFRKEGQNVTLSCEQNLNHDAMYWYRQDPGQGLRLIYYSQIVNDFQKGDIAEGYSVSREKKESFPLTVTSAQKNPTAFYLCATGGRSTDTQYFGPGTRLTVL.

The chain carries TRBV28 and TRBJ1-4; no definite D call. The germline V gene encodes CDR1 MDHEN and CDR2 SYDVKM. This CDR3 contains 15 residues. With 5 bases removed from V and 2 bases from J, the gap between germline ends came to 12 bases. The CDR3 reads CASSANRGTNEKLFF. Here the CDR3 DNA reads TGTGCCAGCAGTGCTAACCGGGGTACTAATGAAAAACTGTTTTTT.

The sample holds a few counts of this clone. The CDR3 is CASSRETGPGDTEAFF. In DNA form, the CDR3 reads TGTGCCAGCAGCCGAGAGACAGGGCCGGGGGACACTGAAGCTTTCTTT. The V gene is TRBV4-2, the J gene TRBJ1-1; 7 bases match TRBD1. V lost 4 bases to trimming and J lost 3 bases; unmatched junction nucleotides: 11. Germline CDR1 reads LGHNA; CDR2 reads YNFKEQ. This CDR3 is 16 amino acids long.

V gene TRBV11-2 combines with J gene TRBJ2-1, with unresolved D. The CDR3 covers 14 residues. The V end lost 5 bases, the J end lost 4 bases, and 12 bases lay between the germline ends. Germline V lookup: CDR1 SGHAT, CDR2 FQNNGV. CDR3 loop: CASSPGTAYNEQFF. As DNA, the CDR3 is TGTGCCAGCAGCCCGGGTACTGCATACAATGAGCAGTTCTTC.

V is TRBV19 and J is TRBJ2-7; TRBD2 matches 13 bases. Unmatched junction bases numbered 2, after V lost 5 bases and J lost 4 bases. Per germline, CDR1 LNHDA and CDR2 SQIVND (reference sequence). This CDR3 has 14 amino acids. CDR3 protein: CASSAGLAGYEQYF. CDR3 bases: TGTGCCAGTAGTGCGGGACTAGCGGGGTACGAGCAGTACTTC.